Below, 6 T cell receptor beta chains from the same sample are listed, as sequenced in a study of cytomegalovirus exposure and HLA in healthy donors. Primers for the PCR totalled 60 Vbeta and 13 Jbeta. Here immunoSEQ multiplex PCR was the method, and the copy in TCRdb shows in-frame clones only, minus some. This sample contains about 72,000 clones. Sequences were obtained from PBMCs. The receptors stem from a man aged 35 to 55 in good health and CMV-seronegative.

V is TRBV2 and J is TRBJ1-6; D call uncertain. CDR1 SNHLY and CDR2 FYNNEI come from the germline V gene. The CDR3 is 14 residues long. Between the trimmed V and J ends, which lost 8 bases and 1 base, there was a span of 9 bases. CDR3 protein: CASLEISYNSPLHF. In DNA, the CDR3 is TGTGCCAGCCTGGAGATTTCCTATAATTCACCCCTCCACTTT.

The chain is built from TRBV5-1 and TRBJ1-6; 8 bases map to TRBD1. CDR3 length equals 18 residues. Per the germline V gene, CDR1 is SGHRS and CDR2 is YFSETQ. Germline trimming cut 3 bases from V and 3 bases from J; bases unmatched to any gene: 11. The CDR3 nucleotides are TGCGCCAGCAGCTCCGGGACAGGCCGCTTAGACTATAATTCACCCCTCCACTTT. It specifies CASSSGTGRLDYNSPLHF.

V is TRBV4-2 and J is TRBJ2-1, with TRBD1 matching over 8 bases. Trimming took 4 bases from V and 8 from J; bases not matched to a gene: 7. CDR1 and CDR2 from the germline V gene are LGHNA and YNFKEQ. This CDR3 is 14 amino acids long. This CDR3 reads CASSRAGGADEQFF. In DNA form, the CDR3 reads TGTGCCAGCAGCCGAGCAGGGGGCGCCGATGAGCAGTTCTTC.

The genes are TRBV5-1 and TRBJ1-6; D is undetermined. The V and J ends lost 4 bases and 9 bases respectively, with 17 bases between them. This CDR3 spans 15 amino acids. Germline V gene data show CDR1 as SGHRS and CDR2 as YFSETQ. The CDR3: CASSPPDLGSSPLHF. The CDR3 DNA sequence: TGCGCCAGCAGCCCCCCGGATCTAGGGAGTTCACCCCTCCACTTT. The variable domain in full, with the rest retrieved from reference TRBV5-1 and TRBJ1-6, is KAGVTQTPRYLIKTRGQQVTLSCSPISGHRSVSWYQQTPGQGLQFLFEYFSETQRNKGNFPGRFSGRQFSNSRSEMNVSTLELGDSALYLCASSPPDLGSSPLHFGNGTRLTVT.

The CDR3 protein is CASSPIDQGNEKLFF. For the CDR3, the DNA is TGTGCCAGCTCACCAATCGATCAGGGTAATGAAAAACTGTTTTTT. The rearrangement joins TRBV18 to TRBJ1-4; perhaps TRBD1 as D (5 bases). CDR3 length: 15 residues. V lost 2 bases and J lost 4, with 11 bases in between. Germline CDR1 is KGHSH and CDR2 is LQKENI.

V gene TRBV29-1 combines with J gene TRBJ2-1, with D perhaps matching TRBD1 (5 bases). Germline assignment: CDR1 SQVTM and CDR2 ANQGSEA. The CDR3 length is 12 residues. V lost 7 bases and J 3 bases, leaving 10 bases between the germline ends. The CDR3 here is CSARTYYNEQFF. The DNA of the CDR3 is TGCAGCGCCCGGACATACTACAATGAGCAGTTCTTC.